This T cell receptor (beta chain) was profiled in a study of T cells in pancreatic ductal adenocarcinoma. Study-wide findings and caveats: Blood had more productive templates and about 8-fold more unique clonotypes than tumor. Tumor and blood clonality did not differ significantly, about 0.11 versus 0.072.

As for this clone: Its target is unknown. The junction does not match germline at one end; this may be a read error.

Profiling relied on immunoSEQ multiplex PCR, and the TCRdb table lists in-frame clones only, not all of them. Of some 20,000 clones listed, almost 90% are singletons. The selected patients with pancreatic ductal adenocarcinoma had surgery but no neoadjuvant therapy. The CDR3 runs 17 residues. Per germline, CDR1 SGHAT and CDR2 FQNNGV. This TCR came from a human donor with pancreatic ductal adenocarcinoma. The rearrangement joins TRBV11-2 to TRBJ2-4; 11 nucleotides align to TRBD1. The sequenced sample consisted of PBMCs. The DNA for the CDR3 is TGTGCCAGCAGCTTATGGGGACAGGGGGGACCCAAGAACATTCAGTACTTC. Its translation is CASSLWGQGGPKNIQYF.